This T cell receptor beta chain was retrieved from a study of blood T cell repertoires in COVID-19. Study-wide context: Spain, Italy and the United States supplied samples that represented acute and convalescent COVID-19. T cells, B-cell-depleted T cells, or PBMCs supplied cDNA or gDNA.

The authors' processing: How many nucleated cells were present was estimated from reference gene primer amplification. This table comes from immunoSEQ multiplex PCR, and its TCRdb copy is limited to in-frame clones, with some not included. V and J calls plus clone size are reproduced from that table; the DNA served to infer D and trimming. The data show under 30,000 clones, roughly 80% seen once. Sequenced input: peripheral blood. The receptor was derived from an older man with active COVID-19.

DNA of the CDR3: TGTGCCAGCAGCCGACAGGTTGGGGAGACCCAGTACTTC. This codes for CASSRQVGETQYF. The chain has TRBV6-6 and TRBJ2-5, with D possibly TRBD1 on 6 matching bases. This CDR3 is 13 amino acids long. Trimming removed 6 bases from V and 5 bases from J, with 13 bases in between. The V gene's germline CDR1 is MNHNY and CDR2 SVGAGI (reference sequence).